This T cell receptor beta chain stems from a study of PD-1 blockade in mismatch repair-deficient tumors. Across the whole study: Patients had 11 to 13 mismatch repair-deficient cancer types and were previously treated and progressing.

All patients were mismatch repair deficient, assessed by either PCR or immunohistochemistry. This table comes from immunoSEQ multiplex PCR, and its TCRdb copy is limited to in-frame clones, with some not included. In the table there are approximately 23,000 clones, approximately 84% of which are singletons. The clonotype was recovered from an adult with mismatch repair-deficient cancer. Sequenced here: PBMCs, sampled before pembrolizumab treatment.

CDR3 protein: CASTLSGRTDNEQFF. DNA of the CDR3: TGTGCCAGCACCCTTAGCGGGAGGACGGACAATGAGCAGTTCTTC. The chain uses TRBV7-9 and TRBJ2-1, with TRBD2 matching over 10 bases. The length of the CDR3 is 15 residues. V shed 7 bases and J 5 bases; nucleotides not matched to a gene: 8. Germline assignment: CDR1 SEHNR and CDR2 FQNEAQ (reference sequence).